A single sample is the source of the 8 T cell receptor beta chains below, sequenced in a study of blood T cell repertoires in COVID-19. Here immunoSEQ multiplex PCR was the method, and the copy in TCRdb shows in-frame clones only, minus some. This table has 98,000 or so clones, about 80% appearing once. Sequencing input: peripheral blood. These receptors came from a woman older than 75 with active or convalescent COVID-19.

This chain connects TRBV19 to TRBJ1-5, with TRBD1 identical over 7 bases. Per the germline V gene, CDR1 is LNHDA and CDR2 is SQIVND (reference sequence). The CDR3 sequence is 16 residues long. V trimming: 3 bases; J trimming: 2 bases; junction bases outside the gene matches: 7. The DNA for the CDR3 is TGTGCCAGTAGTATCGACAGGGTGTTTGGCAATCAGCCCCAGCATTTT. Translated: CASSIDRVFGNQPQHF. Looking up the rest from reference TRBV19 and TRBJ1-5 gives the full variable domain: DGGITQSPKYLFRKEGQNVTLSCEQNLNHDAMYWYRQDPGQGLRLIYYSQIVNDFQKGDIAEGYSVSREKKESFPLTVTSAQKNPTAFYLCASSIDRVFGNQPQHFGDGTRLSIL.

A single count supports this clone. The chain couples TRBV4-1 to TRBJ2-3; 8 bases line up with TRBD1. The length of the CDR3 is 15 residues. The germline gives CDR1 MGHRA, CDR2 YSYEKL. The V segment lost 2 bases and the J segment 4 bases; nucleotides outside the gene matches: 5. The CDR3 reads CASSQQGAGADTQYF. Here the CDR3 DNA reads TGCGCCAGCAGCCAACAGGGGGCTGGGGCAGATACGCAGTATTTT.

The chain joins TRBV3-1 (or the pseudogene TRBV3-2) to TRBJ2-5; 9 bases map to TRBD1. V was clipped by 0 bases and J by 6 bases; unmatched bases: 8. CDR1 and CDR2 from the germline V gene are LGHDT and YNNKEL (reference sequence). The CDR3 extends over 16 amino acids. Here the CDR3 reads CASSQDPQDRGQTQYF. CDR3 DNA: TGTGCCAGCAGCCAAGATCCCCAGGACAGGGGTCAGACCCAGTACTTC.

The rearrangement uses TRBV9 and TRBJ1-2; 7 bases agree with TRBD1. The V gene's germline CDR1 is SGDLS and CDR2 YYNGEE. This CDR3 region has 15 residues. With V trimmed by 4 bases and J by 5 bases, 11 bases remained unmatched. CDR3 residues: CASSLFSGTVYGYTF. CDR3 coding DNA: TGTGCCAGCAGCTTGTTCTCAGGGACAGTTTATGGCTACACCTTC.

To note about this clone: One end of the junction is discordant with germline, which a read error may explain. The chain links TRBV7-7 to TRBJ2-3, with D possibly TRBD2 on 6 matching bases. The CDR3 runs 14 residues. From germline, CDR1 is SSHAT and CDR2 FNYEAQ (reference sequence). This chain's CDR3 is CASSRGVDTDTQYF. Written as DNA, the CDR3 is TGTGCTAGCAGCCGCGGGGTCGACACAGATACGCAGTATTTT.

The chain couples TRBV4-3 to TRBJ2-7; D possibly corresponds to TRBD1 (6 bases). CDR1 LGHNA and CDR2 YSLEER come from the germline V gene. This CDR3 is built from 14 residues. Trimming cost V 0 bases and J 6 bases, with 12 bases left between them. CDR3: CASSQDRGFREQYF. In DNA, the CDR3 is TGCGCCAGCAGCCAAGACAGGGGCTTTCGCGAGCAGTACTTC.

The count of this clone is one. The rearrangement joins TRBV19 to TRBJ1-2; TRBD1 aligns across 7 bases. Trimming cost V 0 bases and J 4 bases; bases outside gene matches: 11. CDR1 LNHDA and CDR2 SQIVND come from the germline V gene (reference sequence). This CDR3 is 17 amino acids long. CDR3: CASSIDTRRGDSYGYTF. Written as DNA, the CDR3 is TGTGCCAGTAGTATAGATACGAGGCGTGGGGACAGCTATGGCTACACCTTC.

The chain has TRBV12-3 or TRBV12-4 and TRBJ1-1; D may be TRBD1 (5 bases). The V end lost 5 bases, the J end lost 3 bases, and 7 bases lay between the germline ends. The CDR3 loop spans 12 amino acids. CDR3 residues: CASSRQHTEAFF. For the CDR3, the DNA is TGTGCCAGCAGTCGACAGCACACTGAAGCTTTCTTT.